This T cell receptor beta chain stems from a study of cytomegalovirus exposure and HLA in healthy donors. Remarks on this clone: Its antigen remains unidentified.

This CDR3 comprises 20 residues. J was trimmed by 1 base and V by 3 bases; bases with no gene match: 18. CDR1 is SGHDN, CDR2 FVKESK, per germline. Notes on the study in general: Later, an analysis found that common viral pathogens appeared to be linked with several of the most significant clusters. Presence/absence analyses rested on an assumption that sequencing depth was roughly uniform across donors.

PCR used 60 Vbeta primers and 13 Jbeta primers. In the original workflow: An analysis performed later counted about 80 million unique TCR beta chains (around 11 million of them shared). Repertoires were generated with immunoSEQ multiplex PCR, while TCRdb's copy carries only in-frame clones and drops some. That table gives V, J and clone size, and the DNA gave D and trimming. This listing includes 150,000 to 200,000 clones. This sequence was found in a woman aged 18 to 35 in good health and CMV-seropositive. The chain is built from TRBV14 and TRBJ1-5, with TRBD1 matching 7 bases. The sequenced material came from PBMCs. CDR3 residues: CASSHLQKGLGQASNQPQHF. The CDR3, as DNA: TGTGCCAGCAGCCACCTTCAGAAGGGCCTAGGACAGGCAAGCAATCAGCCCCAGCATTTT. Drawing the rest from reference TRBV14 and TRBJ1-5, the complete variable domain is EAGVTQFPSHSVIEKGQTVTLRCDPISGHDNLYWYRRVMGKEIKFLLHFVKESKQDESGMPNNRFLAERTGGTYSTLKVQPAELEDSGVYFCASSHLQKGLGQASNQPQHFGDGTRLSIL.